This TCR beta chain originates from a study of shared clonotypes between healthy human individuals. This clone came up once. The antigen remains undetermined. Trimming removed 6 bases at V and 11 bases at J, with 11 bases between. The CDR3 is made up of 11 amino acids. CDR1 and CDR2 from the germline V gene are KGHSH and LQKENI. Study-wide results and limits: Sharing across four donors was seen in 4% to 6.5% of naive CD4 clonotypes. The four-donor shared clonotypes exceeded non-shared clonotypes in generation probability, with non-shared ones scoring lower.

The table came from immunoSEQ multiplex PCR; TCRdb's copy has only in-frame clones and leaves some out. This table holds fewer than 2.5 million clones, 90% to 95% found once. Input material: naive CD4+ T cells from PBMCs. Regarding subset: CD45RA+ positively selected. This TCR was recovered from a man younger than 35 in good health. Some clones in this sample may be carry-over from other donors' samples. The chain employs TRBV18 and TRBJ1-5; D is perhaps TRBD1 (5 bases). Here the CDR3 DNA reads TGTGCCAGCTCGGGGGGTGCATCCCAGCATTTT. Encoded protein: CASSGGASQHF.